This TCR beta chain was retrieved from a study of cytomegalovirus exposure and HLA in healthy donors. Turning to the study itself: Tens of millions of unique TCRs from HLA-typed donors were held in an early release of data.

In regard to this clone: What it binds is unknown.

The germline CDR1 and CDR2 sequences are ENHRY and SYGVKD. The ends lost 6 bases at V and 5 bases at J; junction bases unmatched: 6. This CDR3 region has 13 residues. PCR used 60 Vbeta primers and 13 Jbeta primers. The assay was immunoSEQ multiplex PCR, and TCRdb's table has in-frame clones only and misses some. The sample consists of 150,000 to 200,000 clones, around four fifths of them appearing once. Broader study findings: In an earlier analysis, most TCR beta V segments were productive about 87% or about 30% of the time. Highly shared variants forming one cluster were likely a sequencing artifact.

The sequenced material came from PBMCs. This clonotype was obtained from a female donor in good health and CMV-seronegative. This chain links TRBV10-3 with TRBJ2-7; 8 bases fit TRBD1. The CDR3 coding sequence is TGTGCCATCAGGGACAGGGTTACCCACGAGCAGTACTTC. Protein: CAIRDRVTHEQYF.